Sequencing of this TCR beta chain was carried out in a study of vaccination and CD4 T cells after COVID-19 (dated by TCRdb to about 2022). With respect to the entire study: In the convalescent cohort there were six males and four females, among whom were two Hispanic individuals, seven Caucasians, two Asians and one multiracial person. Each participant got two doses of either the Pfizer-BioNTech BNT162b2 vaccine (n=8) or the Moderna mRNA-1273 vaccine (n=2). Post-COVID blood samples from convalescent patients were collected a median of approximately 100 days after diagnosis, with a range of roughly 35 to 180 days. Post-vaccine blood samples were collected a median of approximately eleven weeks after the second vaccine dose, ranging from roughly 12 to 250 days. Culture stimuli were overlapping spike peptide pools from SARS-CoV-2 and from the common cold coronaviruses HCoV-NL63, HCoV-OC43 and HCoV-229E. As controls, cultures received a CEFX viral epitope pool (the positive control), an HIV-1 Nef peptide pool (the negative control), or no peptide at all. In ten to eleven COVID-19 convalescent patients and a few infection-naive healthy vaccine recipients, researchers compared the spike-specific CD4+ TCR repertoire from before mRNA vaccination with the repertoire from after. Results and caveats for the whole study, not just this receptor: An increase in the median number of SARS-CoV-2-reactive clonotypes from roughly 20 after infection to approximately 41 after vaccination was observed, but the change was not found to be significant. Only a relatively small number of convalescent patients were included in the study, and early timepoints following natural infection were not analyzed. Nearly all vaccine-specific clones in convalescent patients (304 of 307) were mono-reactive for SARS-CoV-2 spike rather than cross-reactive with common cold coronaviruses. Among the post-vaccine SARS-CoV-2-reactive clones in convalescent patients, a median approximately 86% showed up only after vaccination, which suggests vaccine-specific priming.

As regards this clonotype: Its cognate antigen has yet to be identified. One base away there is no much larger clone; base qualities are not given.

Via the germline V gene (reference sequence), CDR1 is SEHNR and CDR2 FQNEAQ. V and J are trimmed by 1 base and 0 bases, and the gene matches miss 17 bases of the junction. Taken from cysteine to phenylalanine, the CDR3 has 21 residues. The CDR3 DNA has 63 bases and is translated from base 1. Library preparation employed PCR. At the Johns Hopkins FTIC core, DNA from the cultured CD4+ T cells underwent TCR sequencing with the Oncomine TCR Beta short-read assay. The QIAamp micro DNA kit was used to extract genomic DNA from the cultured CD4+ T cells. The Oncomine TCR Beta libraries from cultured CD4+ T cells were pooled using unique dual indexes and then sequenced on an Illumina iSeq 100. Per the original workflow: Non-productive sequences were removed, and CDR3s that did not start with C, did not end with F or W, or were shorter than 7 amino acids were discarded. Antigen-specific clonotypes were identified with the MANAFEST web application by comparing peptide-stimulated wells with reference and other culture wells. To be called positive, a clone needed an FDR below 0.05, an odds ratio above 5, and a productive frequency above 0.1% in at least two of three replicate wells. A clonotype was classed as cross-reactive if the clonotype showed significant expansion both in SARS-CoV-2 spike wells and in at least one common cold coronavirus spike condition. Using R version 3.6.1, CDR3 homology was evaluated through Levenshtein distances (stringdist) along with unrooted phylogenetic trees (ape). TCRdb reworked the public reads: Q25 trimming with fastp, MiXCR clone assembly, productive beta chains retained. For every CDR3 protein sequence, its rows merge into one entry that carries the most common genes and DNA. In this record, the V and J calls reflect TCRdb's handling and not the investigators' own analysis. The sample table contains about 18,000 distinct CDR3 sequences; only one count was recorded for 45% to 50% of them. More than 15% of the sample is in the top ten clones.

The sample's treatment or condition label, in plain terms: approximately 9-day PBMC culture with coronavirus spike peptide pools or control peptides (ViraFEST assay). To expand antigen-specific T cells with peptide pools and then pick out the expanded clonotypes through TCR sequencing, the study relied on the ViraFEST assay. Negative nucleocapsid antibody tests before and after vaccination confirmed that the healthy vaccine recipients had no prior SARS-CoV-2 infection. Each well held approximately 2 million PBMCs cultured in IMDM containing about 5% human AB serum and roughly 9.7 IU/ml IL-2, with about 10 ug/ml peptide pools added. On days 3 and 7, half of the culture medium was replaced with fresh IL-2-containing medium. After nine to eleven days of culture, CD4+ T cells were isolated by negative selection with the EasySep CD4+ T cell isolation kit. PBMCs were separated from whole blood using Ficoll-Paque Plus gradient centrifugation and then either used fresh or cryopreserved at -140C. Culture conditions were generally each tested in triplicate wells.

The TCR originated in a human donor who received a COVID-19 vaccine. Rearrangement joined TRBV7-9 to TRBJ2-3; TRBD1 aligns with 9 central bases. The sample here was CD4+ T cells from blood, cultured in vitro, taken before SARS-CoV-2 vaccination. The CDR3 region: CASSLGALGRRGQGSTDTQYF. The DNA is TGTGCCAGCAGCTTAGGCGCGTTGGGCCGGAGGGGACAGGGAAGCACAGATACGCAGTATTTT.